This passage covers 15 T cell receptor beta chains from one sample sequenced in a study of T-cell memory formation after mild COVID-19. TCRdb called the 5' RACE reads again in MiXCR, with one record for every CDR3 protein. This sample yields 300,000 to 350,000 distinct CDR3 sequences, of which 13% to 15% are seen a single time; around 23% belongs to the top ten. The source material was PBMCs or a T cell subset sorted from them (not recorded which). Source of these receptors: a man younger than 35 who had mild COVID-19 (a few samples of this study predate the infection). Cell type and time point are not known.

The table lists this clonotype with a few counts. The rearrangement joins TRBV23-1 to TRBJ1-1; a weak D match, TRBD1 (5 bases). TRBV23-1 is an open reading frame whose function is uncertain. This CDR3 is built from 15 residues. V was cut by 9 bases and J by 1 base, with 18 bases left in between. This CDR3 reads CARSPRGRENTEAFF. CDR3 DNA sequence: TGCGCCAGATCACCGCGGGGGAGGGAGAACACTGAAGCTTTCTTT.

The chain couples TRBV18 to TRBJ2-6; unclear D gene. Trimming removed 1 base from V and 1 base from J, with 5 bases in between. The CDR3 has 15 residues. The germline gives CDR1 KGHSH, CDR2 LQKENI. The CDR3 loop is CASSPQESGANVLTF. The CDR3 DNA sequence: TGTGCCAGCTCACCACAAGAATCTGGGGCCAACGTCCTGACTTTC. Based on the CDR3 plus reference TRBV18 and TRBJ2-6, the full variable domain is NAGVMQNPRHLVRRRGQEARLRCSPMKGHSHVYWYRQLPEEGLKFMVYLQKENIIDESGMPKERFSAEFPKEGPSILRIQQVVRGDSAAYFCASSPQESGANVLTFGAGSRLTVL.

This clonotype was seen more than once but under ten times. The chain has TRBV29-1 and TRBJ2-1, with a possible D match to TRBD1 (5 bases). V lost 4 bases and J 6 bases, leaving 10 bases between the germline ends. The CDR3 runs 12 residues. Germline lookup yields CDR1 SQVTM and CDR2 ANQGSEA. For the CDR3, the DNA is TGCAGCGTTGCCCAGGGTACCAATGAGCAGTTCTTC. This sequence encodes CSVAQGTNEQFF.

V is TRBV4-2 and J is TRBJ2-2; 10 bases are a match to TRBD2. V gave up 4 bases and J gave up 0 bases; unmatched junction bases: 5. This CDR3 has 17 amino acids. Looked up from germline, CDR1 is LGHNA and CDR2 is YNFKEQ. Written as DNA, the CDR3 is TGTGCCAGCAGCCGACCGGGACTAGCGACGAACACCGGGGAGCTGTTTTTT. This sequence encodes CASSRPGLATNTGELFF.

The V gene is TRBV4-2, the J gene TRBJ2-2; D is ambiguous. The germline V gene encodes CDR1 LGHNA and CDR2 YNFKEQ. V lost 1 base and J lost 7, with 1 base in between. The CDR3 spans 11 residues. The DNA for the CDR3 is TGTGCCAGCAGCCAAGTCGGGGAGCTGTTTTTT. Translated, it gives CASSQVGELFF.

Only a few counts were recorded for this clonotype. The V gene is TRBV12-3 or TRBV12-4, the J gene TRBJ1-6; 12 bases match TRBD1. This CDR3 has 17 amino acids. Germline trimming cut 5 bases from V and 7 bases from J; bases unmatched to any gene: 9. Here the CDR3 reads CASSAKGQGAYNSPLHF. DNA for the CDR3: TGTGCCAGCAGTGCAAAGGGACAGGGGGCGTACAATTCACCCCTCCACTTT.

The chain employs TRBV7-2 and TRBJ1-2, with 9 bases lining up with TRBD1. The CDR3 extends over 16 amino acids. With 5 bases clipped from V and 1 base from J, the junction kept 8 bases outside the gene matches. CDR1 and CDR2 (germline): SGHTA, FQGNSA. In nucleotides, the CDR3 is TGTGCCAGCAGCCTACGGACAGGGGCAGATAACTATGGCTACACCTTC. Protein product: CASSLRTGADNYGYTF.

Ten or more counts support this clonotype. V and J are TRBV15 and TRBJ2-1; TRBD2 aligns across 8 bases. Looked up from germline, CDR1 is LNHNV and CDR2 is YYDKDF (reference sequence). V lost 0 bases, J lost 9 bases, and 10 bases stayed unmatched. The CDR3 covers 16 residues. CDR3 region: CATSRDHPGLDSEQFF. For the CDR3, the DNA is TGTGCCACCAGCAGAGACCACCCGGGACTAGATTCTGAGCAGTTCTTC.

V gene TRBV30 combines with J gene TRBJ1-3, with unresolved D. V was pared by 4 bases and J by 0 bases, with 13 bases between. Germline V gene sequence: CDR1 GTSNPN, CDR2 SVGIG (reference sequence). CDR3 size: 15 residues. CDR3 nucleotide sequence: TGTGCCTGGATGAGCCTTCTGCGCTCTGGAAACACCATATATTTT. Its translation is CAWMSLLRSGNTIYF.

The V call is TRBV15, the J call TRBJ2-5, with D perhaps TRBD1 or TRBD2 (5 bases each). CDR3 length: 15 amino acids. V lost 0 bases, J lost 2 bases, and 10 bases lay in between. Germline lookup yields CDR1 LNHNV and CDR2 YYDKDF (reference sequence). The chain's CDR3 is CATSRDKGTQETQYF. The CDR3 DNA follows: TGTGCCACCAGCAGAGATAAAGGGACGCAAGAGACCCAGTACTTC.

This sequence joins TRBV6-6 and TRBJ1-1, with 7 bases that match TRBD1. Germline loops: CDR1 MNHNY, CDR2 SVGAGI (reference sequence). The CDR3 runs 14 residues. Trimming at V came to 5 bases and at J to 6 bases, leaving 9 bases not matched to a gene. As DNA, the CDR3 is TGTGCCAGCAGTCTCCTACAGGGGAGGGCTGAAGCTTTCTTT. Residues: CASSLLQGRAEAFF.

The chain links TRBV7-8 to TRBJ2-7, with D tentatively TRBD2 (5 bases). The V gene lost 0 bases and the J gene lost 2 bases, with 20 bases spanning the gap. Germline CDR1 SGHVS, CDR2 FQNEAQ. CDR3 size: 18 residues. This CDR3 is CASSLAVTAEEAAYEQYV. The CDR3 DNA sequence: TGTGCCAGCAGCTTAGCGGTGACCGCGGAGGAGGCGGCCTACGAGCAGTACGTC.

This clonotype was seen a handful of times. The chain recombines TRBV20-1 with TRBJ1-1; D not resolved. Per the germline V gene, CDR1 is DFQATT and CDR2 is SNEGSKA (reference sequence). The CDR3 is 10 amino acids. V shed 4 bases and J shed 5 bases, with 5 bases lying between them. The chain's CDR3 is CSAKRTEAFF. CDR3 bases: TGCAGTGCTAAGAGGACTGAAGCTTTCTTT.

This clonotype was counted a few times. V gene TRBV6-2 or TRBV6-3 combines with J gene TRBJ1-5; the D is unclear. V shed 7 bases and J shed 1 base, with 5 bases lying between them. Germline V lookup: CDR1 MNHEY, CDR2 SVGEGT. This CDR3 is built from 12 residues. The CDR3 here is CASKDSNQPQHF. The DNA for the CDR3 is TGTGCCAGCAAAGACAGCAATCAGCCCCAGCATTTT.

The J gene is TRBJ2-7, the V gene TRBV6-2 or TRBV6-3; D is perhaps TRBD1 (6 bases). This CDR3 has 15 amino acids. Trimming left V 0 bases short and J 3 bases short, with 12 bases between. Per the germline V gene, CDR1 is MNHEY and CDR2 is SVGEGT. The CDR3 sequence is CASSYSPTGLYEQYV. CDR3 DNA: TGTGCCAGCAGTTACTCCCCGACAGGCCTCTACGAGCAGTACGTC.